The sequence of this T cell receptor beta chain was determined in a study of PD-1 blockade in classical Hodgkin lymphoma. V shed 3 bases and J shed 5 bases, with 10 bases lying between them. CDR1 SQVTM and CDR2 ANQGSEA come from the germline V gene. This CDR3 region has 13 residues. Turning to this clone: The identical CDR3 is also encoded by other nucleotide sequences in the sample.

Time point denoted: cycle 4 day 1 (C4D1), after 5 to 7 weeks of nivolumab. After autologous stem cell transplantation all patients relapsed, and prior brentuximab vedotin exposure differed between cohorts. The assay was immunoSEQ multiplex PCR, and TCRdb's table has in-frame clones only and misses some. The table includes 19,000 or so clones, about 80% detected once. V is TRBV29-1 and J is TRBJ1-4, with D possibly being TRBD1 (5 bases). Sequencing was performed on peripheral blood mononuclear cells (PBMCs), taken before the fourth cycle of nivolumab. This clonotype was sampled from a human donor with classical Hodgkin lymphoma. CDR3 in DNA: TGCAGCGTTGACGGCGGGGGGAATGAAAAACTGTTTTTT. It codes for CSVDGGGNEKLFF.